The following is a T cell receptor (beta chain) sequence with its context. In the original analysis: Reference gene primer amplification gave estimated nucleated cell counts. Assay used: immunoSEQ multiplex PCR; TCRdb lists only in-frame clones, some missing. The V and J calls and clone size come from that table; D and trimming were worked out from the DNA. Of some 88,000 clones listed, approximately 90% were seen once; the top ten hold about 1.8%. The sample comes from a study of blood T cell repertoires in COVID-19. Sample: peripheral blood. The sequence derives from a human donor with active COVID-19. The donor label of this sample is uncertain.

The CDR3 sequence is CASRDPRGGYVTDTQYF. The CDR3 DNA sequence: TGTGCCAGCAGGGACCCTCGGGGGGGCTACGTGACAGATACGCAGTATTTT. The J gene is TRBJ2-3, the V gene TRBV2, with 8 bases matching TRBD2. This CDR3 has 17 amino acids. Germline CDR1 reads SNHLY; CDR2 reads FYNNEI. The J segment lost 3 bases and the V segment lost 6 bases, leaving 14 bases of the junction unmatched.